These 8 T cell receptor beta chains were all obtained from the same sample, sequenced in a study of cytomegalovirus exposure and HLA in healthy donors. The PCR used 60 Vbeta and 13 Jbeta primers. Produced via immunoSEQ multiplex PCR; TCRdb's table is partial and in-frame only. The profile covers 160,000 or so clones, with roughly 85% appearing a single time and 6% to 7% taken by the ten largest. The sample consisted of PBMCs. All receptors come from a man aged 35-49 years in good health and CMV-seropositive.

The rearrangement joins TRBV29-1 to TRBJ2-1; TRBD2 matches 12 bases. Germline-derived CDR1 and CDR2 are SQVTM and ANQGSEA. The CDR3 totals 14 residues. The ends lost 5 bases at V and 4 bases at J; junction bases unmatched: 3. In DNA, the CDR3 is TGCAGCGTTATAGGGACTAGCGGGTACAATGAGCAGTTCTTC. Translating it yields CSVIGTSGYNEQFF.

The chain combines TRBV5-1 with TRBJ2-7; 7 bases line up with TRBD2. V trimming: 4 bases; J trimming: 7 bases; junction bases outside the gene matches: 8. Looked up from germline, CDR1 is SGHRS and CDR2 is YFSETQ. This CDR3 region has 13 residues. The chain's CDR3 is CASSTGTGGEQYF. The CDR3 DNA reads as TGCGCCAGCAGCACGGGGACCGGGGGGGAGCAGTACTTC. Full variable domain (missing parts from reference TRBV5-1 and TRBJ2-7): KAGVTQTPRYLIKTRGQQVTLSCSPISGHRSVSWYQQTPGQGLQFLFEYFSETQRNKGNFPGRFSGRQFSNSRSEMNVSTLELGDSALYLCASSTGTGGEQYFGPGTRLTVT.

V gene TRBV18 combines with J gene TRBJ2-1; 11 bases agree with TRBD2. Germline loops: CDR1 KGHSH, CDR2 LQKENI. V shed 4 bases and J 6 bases; nucleotides not matched to a gene: 5. The CDR3 length is 15 residues. The CDR3 DNA is TGTGCCAGCTCACGGGGGACTAGCGGCGCCAATGAGCAGTTCTTC. It translates to CASSRGTSGANEQFF.

The chain couples TRBV9 to TRBJ2-7; 11 positions match TRBD2. Germline V gene lookup returns CDR1 SGDLS and CDR2 YYNGEE. V lost 3 bases and J lost 6; bases outside the gene matches: 5. There are 14 residues in the CDR3. The CDR3 sequence is CASSGTSGRSEQYF. In nucleotides, the CDR3 is TGTGCCAGCAGCGGTACTAGCGGGAGAAGCGAGCAGTACTTC.

This clone has just a few counts. V usage is TRBV10-1 and J usage is TRBJ2-7, with 10 bases that match TRBD2. After removal of 2 bases from V and 1 base from J, the junction contained 2 bases not matched to a gene. Germline V gene data show CDR1 as WNHNN and CDR2 as SYGVQD (reference sequence). The CDR3 runs to 15 residues. CDR3 residues: CASSEHSGGSYEQYF. CDR3 DNA sequence: TGCGCCAGCAGTGAGCATAGCGGGGGGTCCTACGAGCAGTACTTC.

The chain combines TRBV7-3 with TRBJ2-1; 8 bases align to TRBD2. With 2 bases clipped from V and 4 bases from J, the junction kept 4 bases outside the gene matches. Germline values: CDR1 SGHTA, CDR2 FQGTGA. The CDR3 has 15 residues. The CDR3 sequence is CASSLASGLYNEQFF. The DNA of the CDR3 is TGTGCCAGCAGCTTAGCTAGCGGGTTGTACAATGAGCAGTTCTTC.

V is TRBV4-1 and J is TRBJ1-1; D is ambiguous. Trimming stripped 0 bases from V and 8 bases from J, with 16 bases between. Germline loops: CDR1 MGHRA, CDR2 YSYEKL. The CDR3 contains 15 residues. For the CDR3, the DNA is TGCGCCAGCAGCCAAGAAAATGCCGGGATACGGGAAGCTTTCTTT. Translated, it gives CASSQENAGIREAFF.

The V and J genes are TRBV7-9 and TRBJ1-2; the D is unclear. Germline CDR1 and CDR2: SEHNR and FQNEAQ (reference sequence). V lost 3 bases and J lost 6, with 8 bases in between. This CDR3 has 12 residues. CDR3: CASSFSRNGYTF. The CDR3 nucleotides are TGTGCCAGCAGCTTTAGTCGTAATGGCTACACCTTC. The full variable domain, completed using reference TRBV7-9 and TRBJ1-2, is DTGVSQNPRHKITKRGQNVTFRCDPISEHNRLYWYRQTLGQGPEFLTYFQNEAQLEKSRLLSDRFSAERPKGSFSTLEIQRTEQGDSAMYLCASSFSRNGYTFGSGTRLTVV.